This T cell receptor (beta chain) is drawn from a study of cytomegalovirus exposure and HLA in healthy donors. Study-level findings and limits: Overall, around 160 TCR beta chains were annotated as cytomegalovirus-associated. Confirmation in vitro established that three CMV-associated chains were specific for CMV antigens. A missense variant in DCLRE1C was later tied to TCR beta V- and J-gene trimming. The only immune exposure information that was available was CMV serostatus.

Concerning this clone: Its antigen is as yet unknown.

The PCR had 60 Vbeta and 13 Jbeta primers. Sequenced by immunoSEQ multiplex PCR; TCRdb stores in-frame clones only, minus some. The sample lists some 150,000 clones; more than 80% were seen once. The CDR3 consists of 12 residues. CDR1 and CDR2 from the germline V gene are KGHSH and LQKENI. Trimming took off 1 base at V and 6 bases at J, with 4 bases between the two ends. Sequences were obtained from PBMCs. The rearrangement links TRBV18 to TRBJ1-3; D ambiguous. This TCR derives from a woman aged 18-30 years in good health and CMV-seropositive. Here the CDR3 DNA reads TGTGCCAGCTCACCACTTCTAAACACCATATATTTT. This gives the protein CASSPLLNTIYF. Together with reference TRBV18 and TRBJ1-3, the CDR3 gives the full variable domain: NAGVMQNPRHLVRRRGQEARLRCSPMKGHSHVYWYRQLPEEGLKFMVYLQKENIIDESGMPKERFSAEFPKEGPSILRIQQVVRGDSAAYFCASSPLLNTIYFGEGSWLTVV.